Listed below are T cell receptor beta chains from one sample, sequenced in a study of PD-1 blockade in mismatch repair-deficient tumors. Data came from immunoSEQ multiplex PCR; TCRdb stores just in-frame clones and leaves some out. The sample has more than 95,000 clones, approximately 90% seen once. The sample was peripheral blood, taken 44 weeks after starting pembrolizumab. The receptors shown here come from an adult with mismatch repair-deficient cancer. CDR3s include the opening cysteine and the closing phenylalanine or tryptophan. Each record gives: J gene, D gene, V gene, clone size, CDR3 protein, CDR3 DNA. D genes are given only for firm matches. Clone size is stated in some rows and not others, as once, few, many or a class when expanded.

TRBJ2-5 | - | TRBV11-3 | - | CASSSSWGVQETQYF | TGTGCCAGCAGCTCGTCCTGGGGGGTCCAAGAGACCCAGTACTTC
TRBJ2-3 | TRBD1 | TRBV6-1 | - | CASSEWTGYLADTQYF | TGTGCCAGCAGTGAATGGACAGGGTATCTGGCAGATACGCAGTATTTT
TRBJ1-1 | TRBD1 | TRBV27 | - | CASKPTGGTEAFF | TGTGCCAGCAAACCAACAGGGGGCACTGAAGCTTTCTTT
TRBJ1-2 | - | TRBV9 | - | CASSGGAGRRELYGYTF | TGTGCCAGCAGCGGAGGGGCAGGTAGGAGGGAGCTCTATGGCTACACCTTC
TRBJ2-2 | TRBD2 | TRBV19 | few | CASRSGGPGELFF | TGTGCCAGTCGTTCGGGAGGTCCCGGGGAGCTGTTTTTT
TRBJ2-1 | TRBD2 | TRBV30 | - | CAWSGILAGRHEQFF | TGTGCCTGGAGTGGAATACTAGCGGGAAGGCATGAGCAGTTCTTC
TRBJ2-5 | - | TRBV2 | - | CASRESMGGTQYF | TGTGCCAGCAGAGAGAGCATGGGTGGGACCCAGTACTTC
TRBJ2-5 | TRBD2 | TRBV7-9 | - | CASRPGGGLQETQYF | TGTGCCAGCAGACCCGGGGGGGGCCTCCAAGAGACCCAGTACTTC
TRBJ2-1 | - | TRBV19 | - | CASSVDSYRQFF | TGTGCCAGTAGTGTGGACAGCTATAGGCAGTTCTTC
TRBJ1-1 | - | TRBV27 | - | CASSTGSTEAFF | TGTGCCAGCAGCACAGGGTCCACTGAAGCTTTCTTT
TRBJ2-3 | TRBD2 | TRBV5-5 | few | CASSSPRTSGVSSTQYF | TGTGCCAGCAGCTCCCCAAGGACTAGCGGAGTCTCCTCTACGCAGTATTTT
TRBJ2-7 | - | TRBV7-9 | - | CASSLERHHYEQYF | TGTGCCAGCAGCTTGGAGAGACACCACTACGAGCAGTACTTC
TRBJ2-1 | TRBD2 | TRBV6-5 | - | CASSYVASGSDEQFF | TGTGCCAGCAGCTACGTGGCTAGCGGGAGCGATGAGCAGTTCTTC
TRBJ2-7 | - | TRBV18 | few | CASSPQYEQYF | TGTGCCAGCTCTCCGCAGTACGAGCAGTACTTC
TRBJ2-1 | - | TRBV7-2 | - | CASSFAPGYNEQFF | TGTGCCAGCAGCTTTGCTCCGGGGTACAATGAGCAGTTCTTC
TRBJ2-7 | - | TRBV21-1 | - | CASSKVWGHNYEQYF | TGTGCCAGCAGCAAAGTGTGGGGACACAATTACGAGCAGTACTTC
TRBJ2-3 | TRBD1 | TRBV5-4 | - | CASSYRQGFTDTQYF | TGTGCCAGCAGTTACCGACAGGGATTCACAGATACGCAGTATTTT
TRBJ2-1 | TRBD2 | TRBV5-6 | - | CASSWGTSGNEQFF | TGTGCCAGCAGCTGGGGGACTAGCGGCAATGAGCAGTTCTTC
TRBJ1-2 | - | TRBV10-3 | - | CAISVKGQSGYTF | TGTGCCATCAGTGTGAAGGGGCAGTCGGGCTACACCTTC
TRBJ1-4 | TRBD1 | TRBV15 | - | CATSERQGAHEKLFF | TGTGCCACCAGCGAAAGACAGGGAGCGCACGAAAAACTGTTTTTT
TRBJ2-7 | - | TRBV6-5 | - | CASSRDSEVYEQYF | TGTGCCAGCAGCCGGGACTCGGAGGTCTACGAGCAGTACTTC
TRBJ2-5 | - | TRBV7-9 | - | CASSPSGKTQYF | TGTGCCAGCAGCCCCAGTGGAAAGACCCAGTACTTC